Each of the 26 T cell receptor beta chains below was sequenced from the same sample in a study of T cells in Graves' hyperthyroidism and ophthalmopathy. The source material, RNA transcripts, was used to amplify TCR beta CDR3 regions. The HTBI primer set was used in a first-round RT-PCR of the TCR CDR3. MiXCR was run by TCRdb on the multiplex PCR reads, yielding one entry per CDR3 protein. The profile covers fewer than 400,000 distinct CDR3 sequences, with more than 20% appearing a single time and roughly 70% taken by the ten largest. The specimen was blood. The receptors were sampled from a man between 45 and 60 years old with Graves' hyperthyroidism.

This clonotype was observed a handful of times. Mismatch with germline at one junction end may stem from a read error. The chain carries TRBV29-1 and TRBJ1-1; tentatively, D is TRBD1 (5 bases). Germline V gene lookup returns CDR1 SQVTM and CDR2 ANQGSEA. CDR3 length equals 12 residues. In DNA, the CDR3 is TGCAGCGTCGAAGGGGTCTACACTGAAGCTTTCTTT. As protein: CSVEGVYTEAFF.

This clonotype was found many times. The V gene is TRBV11-3, the J gene TRBJ2-7; 7 bases are shared with TRBD2. The CDR3 has 14 residues. With V trimmed by 3 bases and J by 0 bases, 2 bases remained unmatched. Germline lookup yields CDR1 SGHNT and CDR2 YENEEA. Written as DNA, the CDR3 is TGTGCCAGCAGCTTTCCTAGCGGCTCCTACGAGCAGTACTTC. This translates into CASSFPSGSYEQYF.

The chain uses TRBV2 and TRBJ1-4, with a tentative D call TRBD1 (5 bases). This CDR3 spans 14 amino acids. Trimming stripped 6 bases from V and 4 bases from J, with 12 bases between. The germline V gene encodes CDR1 SNHLY and CDR2 FYNNEI. CDR3 region: CASRPGRINEKLFF. The DNA for the CDR3 is TGTGCCAGCAGGCCGGGGCGGATTAATGAAAAACTGTTTTTT.

The rearrangement links TRBV20-1 to TRBJ2-3; no clear D. The CDR3 has 12 amino acids. Trimming cost V 4 bases and J 6 bases, with 11 bases left between them. Germline V gene data show CDR1 as DFQATT and CDR2 as SNEGSKA (reference sequence). The CDR3, as DNA: TGCAGTGCTATCCCCGTATCGGATACGCAGTATTTT. This encodes CSAIPVSDTQYF.

The chain is built from TRBV6-5 and TRBJ2-7; 9 bases agree with TRBD2. This CDR3 has 15 residues. CDR1 MNHEY and CDR2 SVGAGI come from the germline V gene. J gave up 5 bases and V 0 bases, and 5 bases lay outside the gene matches. CDR3 in DNA: TGTGCCAGCAGTTACTCCGCGGGAGGGCCGAACGAGCAGTACTTC. It translates to CASSYSAGGPNEQYF.

This chain connects TRBV6-1 to TRBJ2-7, with D possibly matching TRBD1 (6 bases). With 5 bases removed from V and 2 bases from J, the gap between germline ends came to 13 bases. The length of the CDR3 is 14 residues. Germline V gives CDR1 MNHNS, CDR2 SASEGT. CDR3: CASSTTGSTYEQYF. CDR3 DNA sequence: TGTGCCAGCAGTACAACAGGGAGCACCTACGAGCAGTACTTC.

This clonotype was counted a few times. At one end the junction does not follow the germline gene, possibly because of a read error. CDR3 in DNA: TGTGCCAGCTCACCATCCCGCTACAATGAGCAATTCTTC. Protein product: CASSPSRYNEQFF. The chain joins TRBV18 to TRBJ2-1, with D hard to call. Germline V lookup: CDR1 KGHSH, CDR2 LQKENI. The CDR3 spans 13 residues.

The V gene is TRBV7-2, the J gene TRBJ2-1, with D perhaps assigned TRBD1 or TRBD2 (5 bases each). Trimming cost V 6 bases and J 5 bases, with 11 bases left between them. The CDR3 has 13 amino acids. Germline assignment: CDR1 SGHTA and CDR2 FQGNSA. CDR3 nucleotides: TGTGCCAGCAGTCCCAGGGAGAACAATGAGCAGTTCTTC. Protein sequence: CASSPRENNEQFF.

V is TRBV7-3 and J is TRBJ2-7, with D perhaps TRBD1 (6 bases). Trimming took off 2 bases at V and 0 bases at J, with 14 bases between the two ends. This CDR3 is 16 amino acids long. Germline CDR1 reads SGHTA; CDR2 reads FQGTGA. CDR3 nucleotides: TGTGCCAGCAGCTTAGGGGGCGGTGTAAGCTCCTACGAGCAGTACTTC. It is translated as CASSLGGGVSSYEQYF.

In nucleotides, the CDR3 is TGCAGTGCTAGAAAGGGTGTTAGCACAGATACGCAGTATTTT. This translates into CSARKGVSTDTQYF. J is TRBJ2-3 and V is TRBV20-1; D gene uncertain. Germline V gene data show CDR1 as DFQATT and CDR2 as SNEGSKA (reference sequence). The CDR3 sequence is 14 residues long. V lost 2 bases to trimming and J lost 0 bases, with 9 bases between them.

The table lists this clonotype with a few counts. The CDR3 nucleotides read TGCAGTGCTGCCCACTTACTAGCGGGAGACACAGATACGCAGTATTTT. As protein: CSAAHLLAGDTDTQYF. The chain carries TRBV20-1 and TRBJ2-3; 11 bases line up with TRBD2. Looked up from germline, CDR1 is DFQATT and CDR2 is SNEGSKA (reference sequence). V was clipped by 5 bases and J by 2 bases; unmatched bases: 9. CDR3 length: 16 residues.

This clonotype was observed a few times. This chain links TRBV7-2 with TRBJ1-2; D is unclear. This CDR3 has 14 amino acids. CDR1 is SGHTA, CDR2 FQGNSA, per germline. V was pared by 5 bases and J by 4 bases, with 14 bases between. This CDR3 is CASSRGVDSYGYTF. CDR3 sequence (DNA): TGTGCCAGCAGCCGCGGGGTCGATTCCTATGGCTACACCTTC.

The V call is TRBV7-3, the J call TRBJ2-5; TRBD1 agrees at 11 bases. This CDR3 contains 15 residues. Germline V CDR1 and CDR2: SGHTA, FQGTGA. V lost 5 bases, J lost 5 bases, and 7 bases stayed unmatched. CDR3 region: CASSRGTGGWETQYF. The CDR3, as DNA: TGTGCCAGCAGCCGCGGGACAGGGGGATGGGAGACCCAGTACTTC. Based on the CDR3 plus reference TRBV7-3 and TRBJ2-5, the full variable domain is GAGVSQTPSNKVTEKGKYVELRCDPISGHTALYWYRQSLGQGPEFLIYFQGTGAADDSGLPNDRFFAVRPEGSVSTLKIQRTERGDSAVYLCASSRGTGGWETQYFGPGTRLLVL.

This clonotype occurred a few times. The gene calls are TRBV3-1 and TRBJ2-7; 7 nucleotides match TRBD1. Germline-derived CDR1 and CDR2 are LGHDT and YNNKEL (reference sequence). After removal of 1 base from V and 2 bases from J, the junction contained 14 bases not matched to a gene. The CDR3 totals 18 residues. This CDR3 reads CASSQARTPSGTAYEQYF. The CDR3 DNA reads as TGTGCCAGCAGCCAAGCCCGTACTCCCAGTGGGACAGCCTACGAGCAGTACTTC.

In its sample, this clonotype was seen a few times. The CDR3 sequence: CASSFPGGFSYEQYF. CDR3 sequence (DNA): TGTGCCAGCAGTTTCCCAGGGGGGTTCTCCTACGAGCAGTACTTC. This chain joins TRBV28 and TRBJ2-7, with TRBD1 as a possible D gene (7 bases). Germline V lookup: CDR1 MDHEN, CDR2 SYDVKM. This CDR3 comprises 15 residues. The V end was cut by 3 bases, the J end by 0 bases, with 12 bases between.

This clonotype showed up many times. The chain is built from TRBV3-1 and TRBJ2-3, with TRBD2 as a possible D gene (5 bases). Germline V gene sequence: CDR1 LGHDT, CDR2 YNNKEL (reference sequence). The V gene lost 3 bases and the J gene lost 4 bases, with 8 bases spanning the gap. This CDR3 comprises 13 residues. Here the CDR3 DNA reads TGTGCCAGCAGCCATCTCGGGGCAGATACGCAGTATTTT. Its protein is CASSHLGADTQYF.

The table lists this clonotype with a few counts. The V call is TRBV28, the J call TRBJ1-3, with D unclear. From germline, CDR1 is MDHEN and CDR2 SYDVKM. Trimming stripped 5 bases from V and 0 bases from J, with 11 bases between. The CDR3 runs to 15 residues. The CDR3 DNA is TGTGCCAGCAGTAACCAGGAGAGCTCTGGAAACACCATATATTTT. As protein: CASSNQESSGNTIYF.

This chain connects TRBV19 to TRBJ2-2; the match to TRBD1 covers 11 bases. The germline gives CDR1 LNHDA, CDR2 SQIVND (reference sequence). The CDR3 totals 15 residues. Losses at the gene ends were 3 bases for V and 7 bases for J; bases not matched to a gene: 4. The CDR3 region has the DNA TGTGCCAGTAGTATGGGACAGGGGGTCGTCGGGGAGCTGTTTTTT. It is translated as CASSMGQGVVGELFF.

The table lists this clonotype with many counts. The chain combines TRBV12-3 or TRBV12-4 with TRBJ1-5, with no clear D. Trimming shortened V by 3 bases and J by 0 bases, and 3 bases separated the two germline ends. This CDR3 has 13 amino acids. The CDR3 DNA follows: TGTGCCAGCAGTTTGGCTAGCAATCAGCCCCAGCATTTT. It translates to CASSLASNQPQHF.

This clonotype was counted a few times. This chain connects TRBV5-1 to TRBJ2-5, with 7 nucleotides matching TRBD1. Per the germline V gene, CDR1 is SGHRS and CDR2 is YFSETQ. The ends lost 3 bases at V and 1 base at J; junction bases unmatched: 3. The CDR3 spans 14 residues. In DNA form, the CDR3 reads TGCGCCAGCAGCTCCGGGACAGCCCAAGAGACCCAGTACTTC. Protein: CASSSGTAQETQYF.

This clonotype was detected only a few times. The chain uses TRBV7-9 and TRBJ2-1; D is perhaps TRBD2 (6 bases). Trimming pared 1 base from V and 4 bases from J, leaving 20 bases between. CDR3 size: 18 residues. CDR1 is SEHNR and CDR2 is FQNEAQ in the germline V gene (reference sequence). This chain's CDR3 is CASSLEVSAGIAYNEQFF. In DNA form, the CDR3 reads TGTGCCAGCAGCTTAGAAGTTTCGGCGGGAATAGCTTACAATGAGCAGTTCTTC.

The V call is TRBV6-1, the J call TRBJ1-2, with no clear D. CDR1 and CDR2 from the germline V gene are MNHNS and SASEGT. The CDR3 runs to 14 residues. The V end was cut by 2 bases, the J end by 5 bases, with 12 bases between. CDR3 in amino acids: CASSESGLAYGYTF. The DNA of the CDR3 is TGTGCCAGCAGTGAATCTGGGTTGGCGTATGGCTACACCTTC.

This clonotype came up a few times. V gene TRBV2 combines with J gene TRBJ2-4; D is unclear. Germline lookup yields CDR1 SNHLY and CDR2 FYNNEI. CDR3 length: 14 residues. V lost 3 bases and J lost 8, with 14 bases in between. This CDR3 is CASSDWSADYIQYF. The DNA for the CDR3 is TGTGCCAGCAGTGATTGGTCGGCAGATTACATTCAGTACTTC.

This clonotype was detected ten times or more. The rearrangement uses TRBV27 and TRBJ2-7; 12 bases match TRBD2. Germline V lookup: CDR1 MNHEY, CDR2 SMNVEV (reference sequence). The CDR3 is 21 amino acids. With 1 base clipped from V and 3 bases from J, the junction kept 19 bases outside the gene matches. The CDR3 DNA is TGTGCCAGCAGTTTATTGAGGGTATGGCGGCTAGCGGGAGGGGATAACTACGAGCAGTACTTC. Translation: CASSLLRVWRLAGGDNYEQYF.

The table lists this clonotype with many counts. The rearrangement joins TRBV11-3 to TRBJ2-1, with a tentative D call TRBD1 (6 bases). V was cut by 2 bases and J by 4 bases, with 9 bases left in between. The CDR3 totals 14 residues. Germline V gene lookup returns CDR1 SGHNT and CDR2 YENEEA. CDR3 in amino acids: CASSLWGTYNEQFF. The CDR3 DNA sequence: TGTGCCAGCAGCTTATGGGGGACATACAATGAGCAGTTCTTC.

This clonotype has just a few counts. The chain has TRBV5-5 and TRBJ1-5; D gene uncertain. V gave up 4 bases and J gave up 7 bases, with 18 bases separating them. This CDR3 contains 15 residues. Germline CDR1 is SGHKS and CDR2 is YYEKEE (reference sequence). As DNA, the CDR3 is TGTGCCAGCAGCCCTCATCCGGACCTCGGGCAGCCCCAGCATTTT. It encodes CASSPHPDLGQPQHF.